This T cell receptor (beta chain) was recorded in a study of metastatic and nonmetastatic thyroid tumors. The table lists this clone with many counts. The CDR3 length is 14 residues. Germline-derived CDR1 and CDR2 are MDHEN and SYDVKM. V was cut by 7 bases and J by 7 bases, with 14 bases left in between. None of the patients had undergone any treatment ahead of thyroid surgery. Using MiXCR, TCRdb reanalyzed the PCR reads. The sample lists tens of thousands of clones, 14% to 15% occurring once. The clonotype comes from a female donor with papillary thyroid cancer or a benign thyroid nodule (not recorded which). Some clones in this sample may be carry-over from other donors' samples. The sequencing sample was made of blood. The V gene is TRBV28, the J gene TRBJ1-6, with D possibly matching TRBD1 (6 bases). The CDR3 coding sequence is TGTGCCAGCAAGGGACAAAGCACGAATTCACCCCTCCACTTT. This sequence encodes CASKGQSTNSPLHF.